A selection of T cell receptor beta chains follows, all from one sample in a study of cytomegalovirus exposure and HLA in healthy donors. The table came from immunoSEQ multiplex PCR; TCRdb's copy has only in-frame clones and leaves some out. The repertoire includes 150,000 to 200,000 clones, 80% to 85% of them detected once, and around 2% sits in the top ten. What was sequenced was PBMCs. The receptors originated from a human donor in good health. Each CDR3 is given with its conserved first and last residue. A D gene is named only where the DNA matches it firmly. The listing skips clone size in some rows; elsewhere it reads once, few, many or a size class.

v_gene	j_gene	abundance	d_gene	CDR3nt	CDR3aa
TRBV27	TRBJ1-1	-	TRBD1	TGTGCCAGCGGCAGGGGGCCCGAGAACACTGAAGCTTTCTTT	CASGRGPENTEAFF
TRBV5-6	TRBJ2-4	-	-	TGTGCCAGCCATAGACAGGCTTCAAACATTCAGTACTTC	CASHRQASNIQYF
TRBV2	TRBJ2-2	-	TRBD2	TGTGCCAGCAGTGACTTAGCGGGGCGACACACTTACACCGGGGAGCTGTTTTTT	CASSDLAGRHTYTGELFF
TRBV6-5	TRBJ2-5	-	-	TGTGCCAGCAGTTTGTCCGAGAGAGGGTTAGGAGAGACCCAGTACTTC	CASSLSERGLGETQYF
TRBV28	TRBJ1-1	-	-	TGTGCCAGCAGTGCACCAGGGTCCGGCACTGAAGCTTTCTTT	CASSAPGSGTEAFF
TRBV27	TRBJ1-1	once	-	TGTGCCAGCAGTCACCTACTTAAGGGGGGGTTTGACACTGAAGCTTTCTTT	CASSHLLKGGFDTEAFF
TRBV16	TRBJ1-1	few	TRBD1	TGTGCCAGCAGCCAAGTACAGGGGCTGAACACTGAAGCTTTCTTT	CASSQVQGLNTEAFF
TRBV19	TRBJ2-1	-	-	TGTGCCAGTAGTACGTTTGGGCAGGGAGGAGATGAGCAGTTCTTC	CASSTFGQGGDEQFF
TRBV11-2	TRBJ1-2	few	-	TGTGCCAGCAGCGGGGGGTGGGTAGGGAAGCCATACACCTTC	CASSGGWVGKPYTF
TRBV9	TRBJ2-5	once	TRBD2	TGTGCCAGCAGCCAGGGGACTAGGGAGACCCAGTACTTC	CASSQGTRETQYF
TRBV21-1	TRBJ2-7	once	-	TGTGCCAGCAGTTGTATCGACGAGCAGTACTTC	CASSCIDEQYF
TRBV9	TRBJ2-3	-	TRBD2	TGTGCCAGCAGCCCAAAACTAGCGGGGGGGCCTGTCACAGATACGCAGTATTTT	CASSPKLAGGPVTDTQYF
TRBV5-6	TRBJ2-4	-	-	TGTGCCAGCAGTCGGGGTGAATTGCCCCTAGCCAAAAACATTCAGTACTTC	CASSRGELPLAKNIQYF
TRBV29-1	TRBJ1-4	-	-	TGCAGCGGCTACACCAGGGATGGGCTGTTTTTT	CSGYTRDGLFF
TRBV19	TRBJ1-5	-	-	TGTGCCAGTAGTGCAGTCAACGTTCGTCAGCCCCAGCATTTT	CASSAVNVRQPQHF
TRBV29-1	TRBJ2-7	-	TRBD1	TGCAGCGTTGAGGAATCCAGACAGGGAACCTACGAGCAGTACTTC	CSVEESRQGTYEQYF
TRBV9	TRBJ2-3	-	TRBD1	TGTGCCAGCAGCCCCGAGGGACAGAGCACAGATACGCAGTATTTT	CASSPEGQSTDTQYF
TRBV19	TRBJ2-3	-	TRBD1	TGTGCCAGTAGGGTGACAGGGGGCACAGATACGCAGTATTTT	CASRVTGGTDTQYF
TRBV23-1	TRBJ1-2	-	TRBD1	TGCGCCAGCAGAACGTTGGACAGGCTTGGTGGCTACACCTTC	CASRTLDRLGGYTF
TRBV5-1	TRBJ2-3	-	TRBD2	TGCGCCAGCACCTCACCCCTAGCGGGGGAAGATACGCAGTATTTT	CASTSPLAGEDTQYF
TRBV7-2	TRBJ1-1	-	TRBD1	TGTGCCAGCAGCCAAGGAGGCGCAGGGGGTAAGAACACTGAAGCTTTCTTT	CASSQGGAGGKNTEAFF
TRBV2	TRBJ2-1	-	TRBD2	TGTGCCAGCAGCTTAGCGGGGTTTTACAATGAGCAGTTCTTC	CASSLAGFYNEQFF
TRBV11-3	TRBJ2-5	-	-	TGTGCCAGCAGCTCACAGCTCTTGTCGGAGACCCAGTACTTC	CASSSQLLSETQYF
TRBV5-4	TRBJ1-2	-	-	TGTGCCAGCAACGGGGAGAGCTATGGCTACACCTTC	CASNGESYGYTF